This T cell receptor (beta chain) appears in the sequencing data of a study of a mutant IDH1 vaccine in newly diagnosed glioma. Turning to the study itself: Most patients had received both radiotherapy and temozolomide, the prior options being radiotherapy, temozolomide, or both. Week 47 marked visit V13, whereas week 35 marked visit V12.

This clone appeared a few times. Its specificity is not known. Study-wide points: Pseudoprogression appears to have had no connection to changes in top peripheral T cell clonotypes.

CDR1 is SEHNR and CDR2 is FQNEAQ in the germline V gene (reference sequence). V was trimmed by 4 bases and J by 6 bases, leaving 21 bases between them. The CDR3 is made up of 16 amino acids. As for time point: week 35, safety follow-up. What each vaccine dose contained was 300 ug of mutant IDH1 20-mer peptide, accompanied by topical imiquimod. New IDH1-mutant, ATRX-lost WHO grade 3 or 4 astrocytomas occurred in donors. The repertoire was sequenced with immunoSEQ multiplex PCR; TCRdb's copy has only in-frame clones and lacks some. The profile shows 30,000 or so clones, around 77% of them singletons. The sequence was collected from a woman under 40 with glioma. Some clones in this sample may be carry-over from other donors' samples. The material was PBMCs, obtained from a glioma patient whose treatment included an IDH1 peptide vaccine. The J gene is TRBJ1-2, the V gene TRBV7-9; weak D call: TRBD1 (6 bases). The CDR3, as DNA: TGTGCCAGCAGCTCCACGGGACACGGGATCGGCGATGGCTACACCTTC. Its translation: CASSSTGHGIGDGYTF.